Below are 10 T cell receptor beta chains sequenced from a single sample in a study of T cells expressing NK-cell markers. No DNA is given; TCRdb re-called the 5' RACE reads and lists each CDR3 protein once. Recorded for this sample: a few hundred thousand distinct CDR3 sequences. Sequences were obtained from blood T cells: a sorted CD56 or NKG2C T cell subset, CD4+ or CD8+ T cells, or bulk PBMC T cells (not recorded which). Receptor source: a man younger than 30 in good health.

The chain recombines TRBV20-1 with TRBJ2-1; TCRdb reports TRBD1, a call that lacks DNA to check it against. The CDR3 extends over 18 amino acids. Germline CDR1 is DFQATT and CDR2 is SNEGSKA (reference sequence). The CDR3 protein is CSASKTRGRDRSYNEQFF.

J is TRBJ2-2 and V is TRBV30; TCRdb's D gene call, TRBD2, goes unchecked for lack of DNA. The CDR3 has 12 amino acids. Germline V CDR1 and CDR2: GTSNPN, SVGIG (reference sequence). The chain's CDR3 is CAFGDKPGELFF.

The V gene is TRBV6-2 or TRBV6-3, the J gene TRBJ2-5. The germline V gene encodes CDR1 MNHEY and CDR2 SVGEGT. The CDR3 runs to 15 residues. CDR3 region: CASTRFGDAVETQYF.

The chain carries TRBV10-3 and TRBJ2-2; the TRBD2 assignment by TCRdb is unverifiable without DNA. Germline CDR1 and CDR2: ENHRY and SYGVKD. The CDR3 is made up of 15 amino acids. The CDR3 sequence is CAIRRLAANTGELFF.

The rearrangement uses TRBV29-1 and TRBJ1-3. This CDR3 has 12 amino acids. CDR1 SQVTM and CDR2 ANQGSEA come from the germline V gene. CDR3 residues: CSGSWGENTIYF.

This chain connects TRBV29-1 to TRBJ2-2; TCRdb returns TRBD1, unconfirmable since there is no DNA. The CDR3 has 13 amino acids. Germline-derived CDR1 and CDR2 are SQVTM and ANQGSEA. CDR3 loop: CSVGVTGSGELFF.

V is TRBV6-1 and J is TRBJ1-2; the TRBD1 assignment by TCRdb is unverifiable without DNA. This CDR3 comprises 14 residues. Germline CDR1 reads MNHNS; CDR2 reads SASEGT. The CDR3 loop reads CASGLGQGVYGYTF.

The chain links TRBV12-3 or TRBV12-4 to TRBJ1-1. The CDR3 is 15 amino acids. The CDR3 spells CASSLSGAQGTEAFF.

The V gene is TRBV4-3, the J gene TRBJ2-5; TCRdb indicates TRBD2, and absent DNA this call remains unverified. The V gene's germline CDR1 is LGHNA and CDR2 YSLEER. The CDR3 spans 17 residues. This CDR3 reads CASSPAVGGNGLETQYF.

V usage is TRBV2 and J usage is TRBJ2-1; there is no DNA to check the TCRdb D call of TRBD1. CDR3 size: 12 residues. The germline V gene has CDR1 SNHLY and CDR2 FYNNEI. CDR3 sequence reads: CAAGRQARGQFF.